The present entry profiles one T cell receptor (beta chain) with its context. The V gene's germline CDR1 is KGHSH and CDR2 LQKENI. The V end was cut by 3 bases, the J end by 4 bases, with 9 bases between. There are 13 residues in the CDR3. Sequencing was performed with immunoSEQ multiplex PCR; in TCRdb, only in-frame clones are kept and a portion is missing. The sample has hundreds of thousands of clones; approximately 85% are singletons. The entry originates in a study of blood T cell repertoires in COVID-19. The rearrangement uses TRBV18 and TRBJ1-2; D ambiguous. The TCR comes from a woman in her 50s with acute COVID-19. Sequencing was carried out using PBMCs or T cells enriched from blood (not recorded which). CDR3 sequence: CASSPEGGYGYTF. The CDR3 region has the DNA TGTGCCAGCTCACCGGAGGGCGGCTATGGCTACACCTTC.